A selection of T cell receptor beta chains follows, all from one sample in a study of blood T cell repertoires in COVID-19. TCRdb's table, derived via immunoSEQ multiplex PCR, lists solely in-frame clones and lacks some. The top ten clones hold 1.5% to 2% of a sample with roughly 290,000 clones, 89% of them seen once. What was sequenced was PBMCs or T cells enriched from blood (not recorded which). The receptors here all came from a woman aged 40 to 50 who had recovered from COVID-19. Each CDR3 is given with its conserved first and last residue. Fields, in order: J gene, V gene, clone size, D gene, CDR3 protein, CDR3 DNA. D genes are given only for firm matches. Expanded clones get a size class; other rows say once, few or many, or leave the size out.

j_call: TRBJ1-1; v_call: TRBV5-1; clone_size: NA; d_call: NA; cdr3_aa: CASSFTGRNTEAFF; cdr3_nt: TGCGCCAGCAGCTTTACGGGGAGGAACACTGAAGCTTTCTTT
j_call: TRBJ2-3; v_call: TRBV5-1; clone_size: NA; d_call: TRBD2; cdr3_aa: CASSSLAGGATDTQYF; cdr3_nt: TGCGCCAGCAGCTCGTTAGCGGGGGGTGCCACAGATACGCAGTATTTT
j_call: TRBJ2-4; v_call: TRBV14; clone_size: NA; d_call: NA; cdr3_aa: CASSQPGAKNIQYF; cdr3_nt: TGTGCCAGCAGCCAGCCAGGAGCCAAAAACATTCAGTACTTC
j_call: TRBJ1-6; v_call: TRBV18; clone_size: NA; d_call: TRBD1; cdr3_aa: CASSSDRANNSPLHF; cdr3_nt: TGTGCCAGCTCGTCAGACAGGGCGAATAATTCACCCCTCCACTTT
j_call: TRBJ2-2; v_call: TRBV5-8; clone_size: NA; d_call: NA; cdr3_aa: CASSLDRYTGELFF; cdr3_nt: TGTGCCAGCAGCCTCGACAGGTACACCGGGGAGCTGTTTTTT
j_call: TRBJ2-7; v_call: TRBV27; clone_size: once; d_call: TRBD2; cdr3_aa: CASTPAGDRDEQYF; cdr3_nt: TGTGCCAGCACTCCCGCGGGAGATCGAGACGAGCAGTACTTC
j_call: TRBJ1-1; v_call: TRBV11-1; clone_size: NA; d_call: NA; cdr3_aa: CASSLGQGDTEAFF; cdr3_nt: TGTGCCAGCAGCTTGGGTCAAGGGGACACTGAAGCTTTCTTT
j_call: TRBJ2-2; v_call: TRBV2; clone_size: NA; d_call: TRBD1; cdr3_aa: CASSQQGVGELFF; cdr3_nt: TGTGCCAGCAGCCAACAGGGGGTCGGGGAGCTGTTTTTT
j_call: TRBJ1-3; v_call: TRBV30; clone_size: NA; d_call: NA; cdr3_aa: CAWSKTFSGNTIYF; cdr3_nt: TGTGCCTGGAGTAAGACTTTCTCTGGAAACACCATATATTTT
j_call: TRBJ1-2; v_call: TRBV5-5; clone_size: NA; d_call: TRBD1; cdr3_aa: CASSSQGAMYTF; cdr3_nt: TGTGCCAGCAGTTCGCAGGGGGCCATGTACACCTTC